The 20 T cell receptor beta chains reported below all come from one sample, sequenced in a study of blood T cell repertoires in COVID-19. Some clones are missing from TCRdb's copy, which holds only in-frame ones; the method was immunoSEQ multiplex PCR. The sample contains fewer than 250,000 clones, 82% of which appear only once. Specimen: peripheral blood. All receptors come from a woman in her seventies with acute or convalescent COVID-19.

As for this clone: The same CDR3 also results from other DNA sequences found in this sample. The chain has TRBV27 and TRBJ1-6; D call uncertain. Germline V gene data show CDR1 as MNHEY and CDR2 as SMNVEV (reference sequence). The CDR3 sequence is 14 residues long. The V and J ends lost 11 bases and 0 bases respectively, with 11 bases between them. The CDR3 DNA is TGTGCCTCACGGGGAGGCTCCTATAATTCACCCCTCCACTTT. Translating gives CASRGGSYNSPLHF.

The rearrangement joins TRBV19 to TRBJ2-7; TRBD2 might be the D (5 bases). The CDR3 has 15 residues. Trimming stripped 5 bases from V and 6 bases from J, with 20 bases between. Looked up from germline, CDR1 is LNHDA and CDR2 is SQIVND (reference sequence). The CDR3 loop is CASSPEGKGGSEQYF. The CDR3 coding sequence is TGTGCCAGTAGTCCCGAGGGCAAAGGAGGATCCGAGCAGTACTTC.

The chain combines TRBV27 with TRBJ1-2; 8 bases line up with TRBD1. J gave up 6 bases and V 5 bases, and 8 bases lay outside the gene matches. The length of the CDR3 is 14 residues. The germline V gene encodes CDR1 MNHEY and CDR2 SMNVEV (reference sequence). The CDR3 DNA is TGTGCCAGCAGTCTCACAGGGGGAGGGAATGGCTACACCTTC. As protein: CASSLTGGGNGYTF.

As regards this clone: Sequence at one end of the junction differs from germline and may be a read error. V is TRBV3-1 (or the pseudogene TRBV3-2) and J is TRBJ1-1; D unresolved. This CDR3 region has 11 residues. The germline V gene has CDR1 LGHDT and CDR2 YNNKEL (reference sequence). CDR3 coding DNA: TGTGCCAGCAGCCAAGTAAGAGGTCCCGTCTTT. This sequence encodes CASSQVRGPVF.

CDR3: CASRNRVLDTEAFF. DNA of the CDR3: TGTGCCAGCAGAAACCGGGTACTTGACACTGAAGCTTTCTTT. The chain uses TRBV6-5 and TRBJ1-1, with no clear D. Per the germline V gene, CDR1 is MNHEY and CDR2 is SVGAGI. With 6 bases removed from V and 3 bases from J, the gap between germline ends came to 14 bases. CDR3 length: 14 amino acids.

This chain connects TRBV9 to TRBJ2-5; D is undetermined. CDR1 and CDR2 from the germline V gene are SGDLS and YYNGEE. The CDR3 runs to 13 residues. The V end lost 3 bases, the J end lost 2 bases, and 8 bases lay between the germline ends. Here the CDR3 reads CASSASTQETQYF. The DNA of the CDR3 is TGTGCCAGCAGCGCTAGTACACAAGAGACCCAGTACTTC.

The sample holds a few counts of this clone. This chain uses TRBV18 with TRBJ2-7, with 9 bases lining up with TRBD2. Germline CDR1 KGHSH, CDR2 LQKENI. Unmatched junction bases numbered 5, after V lost 3 bases and J lost 5 bases. The CDR3 loop spans 14 amino acids. CDR3 nucleotides: TGTGCCAGCTCACCGGGACTAGCTACCCACGAGCAGTACTTC. Amino acid sequence: CASSPGLATHEQYF.

There are a few counts of this clone. This chain links TRBV19 with TRBJ1-2, with 12 bases fitting TRBD1. This CDR3 contains 16 residues. The V and J ends lost 3 bases and 7 bases, in that order; junction bases with no gene match: 9. Germline CDR1 and CDR2: LNHDA and SQIVND (reference sequence). The CDR3 region is CASSIMGQGAKGGYTF. CDR3 DNA: TGTGCCAGTAGTATCATGGGACAGGGGGCGAAGGGTGGCTACACCTTC.

The rearrangement joins TRBV11-2 to TRBJ1-2, with 7 bases fitting TRBD1. There are 15 residues in the CDR3. V lost 2 bases and J lost 5; bases outside the gene matches: 8. Looked up from germline, CDR1 is SGHAT and CDR2 is FQNNGV. DNA of the CDR3: TGTGCCAGCAGCTTAAAGGGGGCGGCAGGGTATGGCTACACCTTC. It codes for CASSLKGAAGYGYTF. Complete variable domain (other parts from reference TRBV11-2 and TRBJ1-2): EAGVAQSPRYKIIEKRQSVAFWCNPISGHATLYWYQQILGQGPKLLIQFQNNGVVDDSQLPKDRFSAERLKGVDSTLKIQPAKLEDSAVYLCASSLKGAAGYGYTFGSGTRLTVV.

This clone was seen only once. V usage is TRBV5-1 and J usage is TRBJ2-2, with a weak D call TRBD2 (5 bases). Germline V gene sequence: CDR1 SGHRS, CDR2 YFSETQ. Deletions cut 3 bases from V and 5 bases from J, with 8 bases between. This CDR3 has 13 residues. The CDR3 DNA follows: TGCGCCAGCAGCTGGAGGACGACCGGGGAGCTGTTTTTT. Its protein product is CASSWRTTGELFF.

Only a few counts were recorded for this clone. A much larger clone differs from this one at a single base, so this may be a read error. The chain recombines TRBV2 with TRBJ1-5, with 8 positions matching TRBD1. CDR1 and CDR2 (germline): SNHLY, FYNNEI. This CDR3 is 13 amino acids long. V dropped 6 bases and J dropped 4; count of bases not matched to a gene: 2. CDR3 DNA sequence: TGTGCCAGCAGCACAGGGGGGAATCAGCCCCAGCATTTT. Protein: CASSTGGNQPQHF. The complete variable domain, with remaining parts taken from reference TRBV2 and TRBJ1-5, reads EPEVTQTPSHQVTQMGQEVILRCVPISNHLYFYWYRQILGQKVEFLVSFYNNEISEKSEIFDDQFSVERPDGSNFTLKIRSTKLEDSAMYFCASSTGGNQPQHFGDGTRLSIL.

This clone has a count of ten or more. Other nucleotide sequences in the sample specify the same CDR3. The CDR3 DNA sequence: TGTGCCAGCAGTCGGGGGGGGCTGAACACTGAAGCTTTCTTT. Its translation: CASSRGGLNTEAFF. The V call is TRBV28, the J call TRBJ1-1, with D possibly TRBD1 on 6 matching bases. The CDR3 is made up of 14 amino acids. The germline V gene encodes CDR1 MDHEN and CDR2 SYDVKM. V gave up 5 bases and J gave up 0 bases, with 10 bases separating them. The whole variable domain, filled in from reference TRBV28 and TRBJ1-1, reads DVKVTQSSRYLVKRTGEKVFLECVQDMDHENMFWYRQDPGLGLRLIYFSYDVKMKEKGDIPEGYSVSREKKERFSLILESASTNQTSMYLCASSRGGLNTEAFFGQGTRLTVV.

This chain links TRBV11-2 with TRBJ2-1, with 8 bases that match TRBD1. Germline V gene data show CDR1 as SGHAT and CDR2 as FQNNGV. The CDR3 sequence is 16 residues long. Trimming took 5 bases from V and 7 from J; bases not matched to a gene: 13. The CDR3 here is CASSLLKSGGSNEQFF. The DNA of the CDR3 is TGTGCCAGCAGCCTCCTCAAGTCAGGGGGCTCAAATGAGCAGTTCTTC.

This clone came up once. This rearrangement joins TRBV15 to TRBJ1-5; the D is unclear. The germline V and J ends were trimmed by 1 base and 6 bases, with 7 bases remaining between them. Germline loops: CDR1 LNHNV, CDR2 YYDKDF (reference sequence). CDR3 length: 13 amino acids. The CDR3 spells CATSRGGVQPQHF. Written as DNA, the CDR3 is TGTGCCACCAGCAGAGGGGGAGTTCAGCCCCAGCATTTT.

The chain has TRBV7-9 and TRBJ2-1, with 12 bases lining up with TRBD2. The J segment lost 7 bases and the V segment lost 5 bases, leaving 9 bases of the junction unmatched. The length of the CDR3 is 16 residues. CDR1 SEHNR and CDR2 FQNEAQ come from the germline V gene (reference sequence). The CDR3 DNA sequence: TGTGCCAGCAGCCTACTAGCGGGGGGCGTTATGAATGAGCAGTTCTTC. Residues: CASSLLAGGVMNEQFF.

This rearrangement joins TRBV27 to TRBJ1-3; possible D gene TRBD1, 5 bases. CDR1 is MNHEY and CDR2 is SMNVEV in the germline V gene (reference sequence). The CDR3 covers 14 residues. Between the trimmed V and J ends, which lost 6 bases and 0 bases, there was a span of 9 bases. The CDR3 DNA is TGTGCCAGCAGACCAGACAGCTCTGGAAACACCATATATTTT. It yields the protein CASRPDSSGNTIYF.

The V call is TRBV3-1 (or the pseudogene TRBV3-2), the J call TRBJ2-6, with D maybe TRBD2 (6 bases). The CDR3 runs to 22 residues. The V end lost 2 bases, the J end lost 2 bases, and 28 bases lay between the germline ends. Germline CDR1 reads LGHDT; CDR2 reads YNNKEL (reference sequence). The CDR3 here is CASSQNLGGARLVRTGANVLTF. The CDR3, as DNA: TGTGCCAGCAGCCAAAACCTGGGGGGTGCTAGGCTTGTAAGAACTGGGGCCAACGTCCTGACTTTC.

This clone was detected once. The V and J genes are TRBV10-3 and TRBJ1-3, with 9 bases lining up with TRBD1. The CDR3 consists of 17 residues. The V gene end was trimmed by 10 bases and the J gene end by 2 bases; junction bases not matched to a gene: 15. Germline V CDR1 and CDR2: ENHRY, SYGVKD. The CDR3 sequence: CATYPGQGVVAGNTIYF. In DNA form, the CDR3 reads TGTGCCACCTATCCGGGACAGGGAGTGGTTGCTGGAAACACCATATATTTT.

The chain employs TRBV2 and TRBJ1-4, with D hard to call. The germline V and J ends were trimmed by 3 bases and 1 base, with 9 bases remaining between them. The CDR3 contains 15 residues. From germline, CDR1 is SNHLY and CDR2 FYNNEI. The CDR3: CASSDRGITNEKLFF. DNA of the CDR3: TGTGCCAGCAGTGACCGGGGTATAACTAATGAAAAACTGTTTTTT.

The J gene is TRBJ1-2, the V gene TRBV6-5; D perhaps matches TRBD1 (5 bases). From germline, CDR1 is MNHEY and CDR2 SVGAGI. Trimming removed 6 bases from V and 4 bases from J, with 18 bases in between. The CDR3 has 15 amino acids. The CDR3 region is CASRQDSSRVYGYTF. The CDR3 region has the DNA TGTGCCAGCAGGCAAGACAGCTCCCGCGTCTATGGCTACACCTTC.